One sample yielded the 11 T cell receptor beta chains listed below, sequenced in a study of blood T cell repertoires in COVID-19. TCRdb's table, derived via immunoSEQ multiplex PCR, lists solely in-frame clones and lacks some. The sample contains roughly 8,500 clones, 88% of which appear only once. The sequencing input was peripheral blood. All receptors come from a woman between 45 and 60 years old with active or convalescent COVID-19.

V usage is TRBV12-3 or TRBV12-4 and J usage is TRBJ2-7, with D perhaps TRBD2 (5 bases). The V end lost 6 bases, the J end lost 7 bases, and 13 bases lay between the germline ends. The CDR3 is 12 residues long. The CDR3 bases are TGTGCCAGCAGAACTAGAGTGGGGGAGCAGTACTTC. This sequence encodes CASRTRVGEQYF.

CDR3 amino acids: CASSLATAASGNTIYF. CDR3 in DNA: TGCGCCAGCAGCTTGGCAACGGCGGCGTCTGGAAACACCATATATTTT. The J gene is TRBJ1-3, the V gene TRBV5-1; no firm D call. V was trimmed by 0 bases and J by 1 base, leaving 11 bases between them. CDR3 length: 16 residues. Germline CDR1 reads SGHRS; CDR2 reads YFSETQ.

The chain has TRBV9 and TRBJ2-2; 9 bases align to TRBD1. The germline V gene has CDR1 SGDLS and CDR2 YYNGEE. V lost 4 bases, J lost 4 bases, and 11 bases stayed unmatched. The CDR3 has 17 amino acids. Here the CDR3 DNA reads TGTGCCAGCAGCCGCACAGGGAGACAGGGGGGCACCGGGGAGCTGTTTTTT. Protein product: CASSRTGRQGGTGELFF.

This chain joins TRBV20-1 and TRBJ1-2; possibly TRBD1 for D (5 bases). Trimming cost V 3 bases and J 6 bases, with 14 bases left between them. CDR1 DFQATT and CDR2 SNEGSKA come from the germline V gene (reference sequence). The CDR3 length is 13 residues. The CDR3 loop is CSASKGKVDGYTF. Written as DNA, the CDR3 is TGCAGTGCTAGTAAGGGGAAGGTTGATGGCTACACCTTC.

The CDR3 reads CASSLTGRAFF. The CDR3 DNA is TGTGCCAGCAGTCTTACAGGAAGGGCTTTCTTT. The genes are TRBV12-3 or TRBV12-4 and TRBJ1-1, with D perhaps TRBD1 (5 bases). Trimming took 5 bases from V and 11 from J, leaving 12 bases between them. The length of the CDR3 is 11 residues.

This chain connects TRBV3-1 (or the pseudogene TRBV3-2) to TRBJ2-7; 8 nucleotides line up with TRBD1. The length of the CDR3 is 14 residues. J gave up 4 bases and V 1 base, and 3 bases lay outside the gene matches. Germline CDR1 LGHDT, CDR2 YNNKEL (reference sequence). The CDR3, as DNA: TGTGCCAGCAGCCAAGTGCAGGGGGCTTACGAGCAGTACTTC. Translating it yields CASSQVQGAYEQYF.

The V call is TRBV5-1, the J call TRBJ1-4; D possibly corresponds to TRBD1 (5 bases). The V end lost 4 bases, the J end lost 13 bases, and 29 bases lay between the germline ends. Germline V gives CDR1 SGHRS, CDR2 YFSETQ. The CDR3 totals 17 residues. The CDR3 sequence is CASSRVGTPGEGERLFF. The CDR3 bases are TGCGCCAGCAGCCGAGTAGGGACGCCGGGGGAAGGGGAACGACTGTTTTTT.

The sample holds one count of this clone. This chain connects TRBV15 to TRBJ1-6; D is undetermined. This CDR3 is built from 14 residues. Germline V CDR1 and CDR2: LNHNV, YYDKDF (reference sequence). V was shortened by 0 bases and J by 11 bases, with 11 bases between the two germline ends. CDR3 nucleotide sequence: TGTGCCACCAGCAGAGATTTGTACGGGGCACCCCTCCACTTT. This encodes CATSRDLYGAPLHF.

In nucleotides, the CDR3 is TGCGCCAGCAGCCCTTATGGCAGTAATGAAAAACTGTTTTTT. Its protein product is CASSPYGSNEKLFF. The chain joins TRBV4-1 to TRBJ1-4; D gene ambiguous. V was trimmed by 4 bases and J by 4 bases, leaving 10 bases between them. Per the germline V gene, CDR1 is MGHRA and CDR2 is YSYEKL. There are 14 residues in the CDR3.

The chain couples TRBV27 to TRBJ1-4, with D possibly TRBD1 on 5 matching bases. CDR1 is MNHEY, CDR2 SMNVEV, per germline (reference sequence). The CDR3 contains 15 residues. V lost 4 bases, J lost 0 bases, and 9 bases lay in between. The CDR3 DNA is TGTGCCAGCAGTTCCTGGGGGGCAACTAATGAAAAACTGTTTTTT. Amino acid sequence: CASSSWGATNEKLFF.

The chain recombines TRBV30 with TRBJ2-1; 7 bases agree with TRBD2. CDR3 size: 14 residues. The ends lost 0 bases at V and 10 bases at J; junction bases unmatched: 9. The germline V gene encodes CDR1 GTSNPN and CDR2 SVGIG (reference sequence). CDR3 nucleotide sequence: TGTGCCTGGAGTGTCTGGGCTAGCGGCGGCGAGCAGTTCTTC. Its translation: CAWSVWASGGEQFF.